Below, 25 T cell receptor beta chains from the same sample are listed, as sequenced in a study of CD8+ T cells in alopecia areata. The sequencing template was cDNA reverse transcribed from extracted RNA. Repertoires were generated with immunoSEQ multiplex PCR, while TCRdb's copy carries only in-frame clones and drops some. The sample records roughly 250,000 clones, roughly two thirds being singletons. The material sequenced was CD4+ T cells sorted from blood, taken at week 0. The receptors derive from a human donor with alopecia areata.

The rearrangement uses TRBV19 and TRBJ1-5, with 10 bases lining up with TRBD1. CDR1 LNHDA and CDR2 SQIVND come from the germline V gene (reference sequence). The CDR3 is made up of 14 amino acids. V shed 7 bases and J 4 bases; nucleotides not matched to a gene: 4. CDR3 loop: CASNGQGGNQPQHF. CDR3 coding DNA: TGTGCCAGTAACGGACAGGGGGGGAATCAGCCCCAGCATTTT.

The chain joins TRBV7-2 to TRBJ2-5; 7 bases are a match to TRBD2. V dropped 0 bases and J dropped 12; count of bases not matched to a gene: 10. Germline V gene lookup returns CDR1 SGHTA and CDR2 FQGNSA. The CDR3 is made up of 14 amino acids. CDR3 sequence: CASSLARRGSGKYF. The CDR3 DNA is TGTGCCAGCAGCTTAGCAAGGCGGGGAAGCGGGAAGTACTTC.

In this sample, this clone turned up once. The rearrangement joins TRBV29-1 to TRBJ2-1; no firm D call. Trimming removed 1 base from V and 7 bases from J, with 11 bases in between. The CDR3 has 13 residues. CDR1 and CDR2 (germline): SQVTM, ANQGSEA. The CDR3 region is CSVEGPTGNEQFF. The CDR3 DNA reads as TGCAGCGTTGAAGGTCCCACTGGGAATGAGCAGTTCTTC.

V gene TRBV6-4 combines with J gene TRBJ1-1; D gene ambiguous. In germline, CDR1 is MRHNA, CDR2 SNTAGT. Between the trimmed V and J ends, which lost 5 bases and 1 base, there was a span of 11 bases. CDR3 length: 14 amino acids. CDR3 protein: CASSPEGGNTEAFF. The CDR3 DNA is TGTGCCAGCAGTCCGGAAGGAGGGAACACTGAAGCTTTCTTT.

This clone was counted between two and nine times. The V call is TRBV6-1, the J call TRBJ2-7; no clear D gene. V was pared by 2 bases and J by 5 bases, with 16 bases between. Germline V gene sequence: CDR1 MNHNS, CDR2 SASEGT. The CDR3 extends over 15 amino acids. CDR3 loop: CASSEPSNGSNEQYF. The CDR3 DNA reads TGTGCCAGCAGTGAACCCTCCAACGGGTCCAACGAGCAGTACTTC.

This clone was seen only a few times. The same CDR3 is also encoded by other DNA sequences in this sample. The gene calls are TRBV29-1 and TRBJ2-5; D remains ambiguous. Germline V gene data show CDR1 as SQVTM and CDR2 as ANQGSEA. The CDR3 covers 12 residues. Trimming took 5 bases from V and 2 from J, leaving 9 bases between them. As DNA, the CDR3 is TGCAGCGTTCGTGACGGACAAGAGACCCAGTACTTC. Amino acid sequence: CSVRDGQETQYF.

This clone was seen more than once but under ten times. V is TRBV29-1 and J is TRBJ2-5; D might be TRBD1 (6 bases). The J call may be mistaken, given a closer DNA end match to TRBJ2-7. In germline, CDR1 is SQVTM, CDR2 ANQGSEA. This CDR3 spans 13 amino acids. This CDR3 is CSVARDTYYEQYF. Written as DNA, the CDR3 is TGCAGCGTTGCCCGGGACACCTACTACGAGCAGTACTTC.

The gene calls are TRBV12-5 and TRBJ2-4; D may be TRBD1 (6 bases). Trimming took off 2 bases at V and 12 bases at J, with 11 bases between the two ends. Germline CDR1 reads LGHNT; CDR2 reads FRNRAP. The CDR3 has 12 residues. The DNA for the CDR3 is TGTGCTAGTGGTTTGCTTAGGACAGCTCAGTACTTC. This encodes CASGLLRTAQYF.

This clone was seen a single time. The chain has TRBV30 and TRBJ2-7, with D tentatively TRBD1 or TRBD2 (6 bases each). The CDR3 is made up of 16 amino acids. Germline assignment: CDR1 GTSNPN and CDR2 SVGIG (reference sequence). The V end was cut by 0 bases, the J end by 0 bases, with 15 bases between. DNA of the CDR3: TGTGCCTGGAGTGTATGGGGGGCCTCGAGCTCCTACGAGCAGTACTTC. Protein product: CAWSVWGASSSYEQYF.

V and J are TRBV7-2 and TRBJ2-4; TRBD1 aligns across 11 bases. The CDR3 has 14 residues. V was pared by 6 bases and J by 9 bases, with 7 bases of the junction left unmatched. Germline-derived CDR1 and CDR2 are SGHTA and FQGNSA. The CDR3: CASRQGQGGPIQYF. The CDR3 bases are TGTGCCAGCAGACAGGGACAGGGGGGACCCATTCAGTACTTC.

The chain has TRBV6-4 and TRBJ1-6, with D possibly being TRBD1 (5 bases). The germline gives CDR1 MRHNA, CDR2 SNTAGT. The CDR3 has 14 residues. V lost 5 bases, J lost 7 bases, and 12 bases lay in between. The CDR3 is CASSSGTGNSPLHF. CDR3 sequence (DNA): TGTGCCAGCAGTTCCGGGACGGGGAATTCACCCCTCCACTTT.

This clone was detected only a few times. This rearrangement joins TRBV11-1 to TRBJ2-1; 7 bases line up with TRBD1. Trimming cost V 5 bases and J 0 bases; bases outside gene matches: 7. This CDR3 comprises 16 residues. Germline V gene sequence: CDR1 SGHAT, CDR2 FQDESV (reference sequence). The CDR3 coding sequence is TGTGCCAGCAGCCCCCGACAGGGTGGCTCCTACAATGAGCAGTTCTTC. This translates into CASSPRQGGSYNEQFF.

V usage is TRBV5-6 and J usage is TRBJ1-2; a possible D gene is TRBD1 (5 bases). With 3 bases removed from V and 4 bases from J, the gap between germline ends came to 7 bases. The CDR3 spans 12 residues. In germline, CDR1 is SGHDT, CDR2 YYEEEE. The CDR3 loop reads CASSSGLYGYTF. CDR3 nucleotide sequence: TGTGCCAGCAGCTCAGGGCTCTATGGCTACACCTTC.

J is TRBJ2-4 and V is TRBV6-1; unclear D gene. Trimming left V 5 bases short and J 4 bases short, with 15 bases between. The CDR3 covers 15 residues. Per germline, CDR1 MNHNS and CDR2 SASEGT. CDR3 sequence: CASSPSRGGKNIQYF. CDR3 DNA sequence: TGTGCCAGCAGTCCCTCTAGAGGTGGGAAAAACATTCAGTACTTC.

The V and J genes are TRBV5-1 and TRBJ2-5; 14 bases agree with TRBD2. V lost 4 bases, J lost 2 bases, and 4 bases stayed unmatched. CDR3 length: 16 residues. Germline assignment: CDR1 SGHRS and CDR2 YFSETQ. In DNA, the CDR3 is TGCGCCAGCAGCCCCCGACTAGCGGGGGGGCAAGAGACCCAGTACTTC. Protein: CASSPRLAGGQETQYF.

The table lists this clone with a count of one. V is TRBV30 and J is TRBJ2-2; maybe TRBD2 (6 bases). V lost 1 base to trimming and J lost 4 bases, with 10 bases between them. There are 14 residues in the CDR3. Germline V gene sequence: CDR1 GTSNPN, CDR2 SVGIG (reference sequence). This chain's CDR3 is CAWSDGGGTGELFF. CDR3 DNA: TGTGCCTGGAGTGACGGGGGTGGCACCGGGGAGCTGTTTTTT.

The CDR3 DNA reads as TGCGCCAGCAGCCAAGGCTGGGGCGGGGAGACCCAGTACTTC. This gives the protein CASSQGWGGETQYF. The V and J genes are TRBV4-1 and TRBJ2-5; D tentatively fits TRBD1 or TRBD2 (5 bases each). Deletions cut 1 base from V and 5 bases from J, with 11 bases between. CDR3 length: 14 residues. Germline lookup yields CDR1 MGHRA and CDR2 YSYEKL.

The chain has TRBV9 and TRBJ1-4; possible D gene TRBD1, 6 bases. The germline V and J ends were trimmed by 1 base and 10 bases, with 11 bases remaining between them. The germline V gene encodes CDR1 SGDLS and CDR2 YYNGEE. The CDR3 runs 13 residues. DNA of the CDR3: TGTGCCAGCAGCGTAATAGGGGGAGGAAAACTGTTTTTT. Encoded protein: CASSVIGGGKLFF.

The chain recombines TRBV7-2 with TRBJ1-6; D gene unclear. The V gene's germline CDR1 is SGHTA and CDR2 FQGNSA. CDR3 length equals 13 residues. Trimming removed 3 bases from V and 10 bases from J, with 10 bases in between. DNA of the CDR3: TGTGCCAGCAGCTTCAGGAAAAGCTCACCCCTCCACTTT. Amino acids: CASSFRKSSPLHF.

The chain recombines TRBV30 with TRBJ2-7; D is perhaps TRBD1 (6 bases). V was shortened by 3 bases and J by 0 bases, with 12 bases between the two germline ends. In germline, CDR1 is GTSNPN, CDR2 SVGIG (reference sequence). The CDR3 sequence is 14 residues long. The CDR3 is CAWSRGGSSYEQYF. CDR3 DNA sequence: TGTGCCTGGAGCAGAGGGGGTAGCTCCTACGAGCAGTACTTC.

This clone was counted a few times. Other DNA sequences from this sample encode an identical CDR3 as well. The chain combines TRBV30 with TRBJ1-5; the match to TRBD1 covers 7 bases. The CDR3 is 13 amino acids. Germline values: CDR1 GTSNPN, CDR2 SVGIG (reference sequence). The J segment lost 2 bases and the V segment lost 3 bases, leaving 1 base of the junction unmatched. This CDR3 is CAWSTGGNQPQHF. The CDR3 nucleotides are TGTGCCTGGAGCACAGGGGGCAATCAGCCCCAGCATTTT.

The CDR3 nucleotides are TGCGCCAGCACCGACAGCTTTCGCACTGAAGCTTTCTTT. This sequence encodes CASTDSFRTEAFF. The chain employs TRBV4-1 and TRBJ1-1; the D gene is possibly TRBD1 (5 bases). Trimming cost V 7 bases and J 4 bases, with 13 bases left between them. Germline loops: CDR1 MGHRA, CDR2 YSYEKL. This CDR3 contains 13 residues.

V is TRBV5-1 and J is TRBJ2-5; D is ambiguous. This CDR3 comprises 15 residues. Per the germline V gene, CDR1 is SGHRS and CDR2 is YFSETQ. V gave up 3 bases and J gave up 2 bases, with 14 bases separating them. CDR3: CASSYEGRNQETQYF. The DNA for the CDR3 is TGCGCCAGCAGCTACGAAGGACGGAATCAAGAGACCCAGTACTTC.

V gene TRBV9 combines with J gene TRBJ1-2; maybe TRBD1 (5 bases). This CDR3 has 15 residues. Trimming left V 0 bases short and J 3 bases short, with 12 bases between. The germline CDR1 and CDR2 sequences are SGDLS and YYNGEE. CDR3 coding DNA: TGTGCCAGCAGCGTAGGGGGGACGAGAGACTATGGCTACACCTTC. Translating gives CASSVGGTRDYGYTF.

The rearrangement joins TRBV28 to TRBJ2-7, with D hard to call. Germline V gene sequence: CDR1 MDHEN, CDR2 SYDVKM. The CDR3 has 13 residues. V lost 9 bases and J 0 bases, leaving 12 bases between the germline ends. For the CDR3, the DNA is TGTGCCAGTTGGGATGGCAGCTCCTACGAGCAGTACTTC. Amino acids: CASWDGSSYEQYF.